Listed below are T cell receptor beta chains from one sample, sequenced in a study of blood T cell repertoires in COVID-19. TCRdb's copy holds only in-frame clones and misses some; the assay was immunoSEQ multiplex PCR. The table has tens of thousands of clones, approximately 91% seen once. Sequenced: peripheral blood. The receptors were sampled from a man aged 55-75 years with active COVID-19. Each CDR3 is given with its conserved first and last residue. The D gene is left open where the match is weak. Rows may omit the clone size; those that give it use once, few, many or a size class.

>medium-sized|TRBJ1-1|.|TRBV28
TGTGCCAGCAGTTATTCCGGGGGGAACACTGAAGCTTTCTTT
CASSYSGGNTEAFF
>.|TRBJ2-7|.|TRBV29-1
TGCAGCGTGCAGGTGAACTCCTACGAGCAGTACTTC
CSVQVNSYEQYF
>.|TRBJ2-7|TRBD2|TRBV27
TGTGCCAGCAGTTTAGGGCTAGCGGGAGCCTACGAGCAGTACTTC
CASSLGLAGAYEQYF
>once|TRBJ2-7|TRBD1|TRBV19
TGTGCCAGTAGTACCCCCGGACAGGGAGATAGGGAGCAGTACTTC
CASSTPGQGDREQYF
>.|TRBJ1-3|.|TRBV12-3/TRBV12-4
TGTGCCAGCAGTTTAGGCACGGTATATTTT
CASSLGTVYF
>.|TRBJ2-1|TRBD2|TRBV4-1
TGCGCCAGCAGCGCTGCGGGGACTAGCGGGATAAATGAGCAGTTCTTC
CASSAAGTSGINEQFF
>few|TRBJ1-2|.|TRBV5-8
TGTGCCAGCAGCTTGCGGAGACCCGTCTTTGGCTACACCTTC
CASSLRRPVFGYTF
>.|TRBJ2-1|TRBD2|TRBV7-7
TGTGCCAGCAGCTTAGAAAGCGGGACCTACAATGAGCAGTTCTTC
CASSLESGTYNEQFF
>.|TRBJ2-1|TRBD2|TRBV6-5
TGTGCCAGCAGCTCCCCGACTAGCGAGCCGTTCTTC
CASSSPTSEPFF
>.|TRBJ2-2|TRBD2|TRBV7-9
TGTGCCAGCAGCCCAAGACTAGCGGGAGGGCTGACCGGGGAGCTGTTTTTT
CASSPRLAGGLTGELFF
>.|TRBJ2-5|TRBD2|TRBV27
TGTGCCAGCAGCCCTAGCGGGAGATGGGAGACCCAGTACTTC
CASSPSGRWETQYF
>.|TRBJ2-7|.|TRBV3-1/TRBV3-2
TGTGCCAGCAGCCGGGCCTTGCCCTACGAGCAGTACTTC
CASSRALPYEQYF
>few|TRBJ1-1|.|TRBV21-1
TGTGCCAGCAGCAATAGGCGCAGGGAAATGAACACTGAAGCTTTCTTT
CASSNRRREMNTEAFF
>.|TRBJ2-5|TRBD1|TRBV7-9
TGTGCCAGCAGGCTTATCCGACAGGGTAAAGAGACCCAGTACTTC
CASRLIRQGKETQYF
>.|TRBJ2-1|.|TRBV30
TGTGCCTGGAGTGACAGTTTGAATGAGCAGTTCTTC
CAWSDSLNEQFF
>.|TRBJ1-5|.|TRBV2
TGTGCCAGCAGTCCGCTGACGGGGAATCAGCCCCAGCATTTT
CASSPLTGNQPQHF
>.|TRBJ2-2|.|TRBV11-2
TGTGCCAGCAGCTTAGCATTGGGGGAGGCCGGGGAGCTGTTTTTT
CASSLALGEAGELFF
>.|TRBJ1-5|TRBD1|TRBV4-2
TGTGCCAGCAGCTACGGACAGGAGCCTAGCAATCAGCCCCAGCATTTT
CASSYGQEPSNQPQHF
>.|TRBJ2-7|.|TRBV2
TGTGCCAGCAGTGCGGCAGGGAACCACCTCTCCTACGAGCAGTACTTC
CASSAAGNHLSYEQYF
>.|TRBJ2-3|TRBD2|TRBV11-1
TGTGCCAGCAGCTCCCTAGCGGGAGGGGTCACAGATACGCAGTATTTT
CASSSLAGGVTDTQYF
>.|TRBJ2-2|TRBD1|TRBV6-5
TGTGCCAGCGGGACAGACTTGAACACCGGGGAGCTGTTTTTT
CASGTDLNTGELFF
>.|TRBJ2-3|TRBD2|TRBV13
TGTGCCAGCAGCCCACGGACTAGCGGACCCACAGATACGCAGTATTTT
CASSPRTSGPTDTQYF
>few|TRBJ2-1|TRBD1|TRBV19
TGTGCCAGTAGTAGACGGCGACAGGGGGCTATTGTCTATGAGCAGTTCTTC
CASSRRRQGAIVYEQFF
>.|TRBJ2-1|TRBD2|TRBV9
TGTGCCAGCAGCGTTGGTAGCGGGAGGGCCCCTGAGCAGTTCTTC
CASSVGSGRAPEQFF